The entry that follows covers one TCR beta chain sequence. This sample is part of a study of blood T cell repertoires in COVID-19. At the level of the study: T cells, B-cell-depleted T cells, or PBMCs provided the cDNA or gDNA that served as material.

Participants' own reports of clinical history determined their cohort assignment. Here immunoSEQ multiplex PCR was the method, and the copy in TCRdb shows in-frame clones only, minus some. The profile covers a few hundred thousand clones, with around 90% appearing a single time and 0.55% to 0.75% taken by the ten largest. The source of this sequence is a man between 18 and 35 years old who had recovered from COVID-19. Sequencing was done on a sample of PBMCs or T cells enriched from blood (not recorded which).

CDR3 amino acids: CASSLNRVWDTEAFF. CDR3 DNA: TGCGCCAGCAGCTTGAACAGGGTTTGGGACACTGAAGCTTTCTTT. The chain employs TRBV5-1 and TRBJ1-1, with a tentative D call TRBD1 (6 bases). V was clipped by 1 base and J by 3 bases, with 13 bases between them. This CDR3 region has 15 residues. Germline V gives CDR1 SGHRS, CDR2 YFSETQ.